Each of the 7 T cell receptor beta chains below was sequenced from the same sample in a study of breast tumors, draining lymph nodes, adjacent tissues. Samples came from axillary lymph nodes draining the breast cancer. TCRdb fed the multiplex PCR reads into MiXCR, producing one record per CDR3 protein. The repertoire has roughly 100,000 distinct CDR3 sequences, more than 30% of them found once; the top ten carry approximately 5%. The source material was axillary lymph node tissue. These receptors came from a female donor with breast cancer. Some clones in this sample may be carry-over from other donors' samples.

The V and J genes are TRBV5-6 and TRBJ2-3; D might be TRBD2 (6 bases). This CDR3 region has 14 residues. Germline values: CDR1 SGHDT, CDR2 YYEEEE. V lost 2 bases to trimming and J lost 11 bases, with 18 bases between them. CDR3 nucleotides: TGTGCCAGCAGCTTAGGAGGGGCACTCTATGAGCAGTATTTT. Protein sequence: CASSLGGALYEQYF.

The V gene is TRBV7-6, the J gene TRBJ1-4; D might be TRBD1 (6 bases). With 5 bases removed from V and 6 bases from J, the gap between germline ends came to 13 bases. The germline V gene encodes CDR1 SGHVS and CDR2 FNYEAQ. The CDR3 runs 14 residues. The CDR3 loop is CASSVGQLDEKLFF. DNA for the CDR3: TGTGCCAGCAGCGTAGGACAGTTAGATGAAAAACTGTTTTTT.

This clonotype was seen a handful of times. This may be a read error, as it is one base from a much larger clone. The genes are TRBV20-1 and TRBJ2-1; 8 bases line up with TRBD2. Germline CDR1 DFQATT, CDR2 SNEGSKA (reference sequence). V lost 1 base, J lost 6 bases, and 11 bases stayed unmatched. The CDR3 length is 16 residues. The CDR3 protein is CSARGGWRGAGNEQFF. The DNA for the CDR3 is TGCAGTGCTAGAGGAGGGTGGCGGGGGGCCGGCAATGAGCAGTTCTTC.

This clonotype has ten or more counts. CDR3 amino acids: CASSVDGRAETQYF. CDR3 sequence (DNA): TGTGCCAGCAGCGTAGACGGGAGGGCAGAGACCCAGTACTTC. This rearrangement joins TRBV9 to TRBJ2-5; TRBD2 matches at 8 bases. V lost 0 bases to trimming and J lost 4 bases; unmatched junction nucleotides: 2. The CDR3 totals 14 residues. Per germline, CDR1 SGDLS and CDR2 YYNGEE.

Concerning this clonotype itself: A much larger clone lies one base from this, so it may be a read error. The V and J genes are TRBV12-5 and TRBJ2-1; D ambiguous. The CDR3 is 13 amino acids. Germline V gene lookup returns CDR1 LGHNT and CDR2 FRNRAP. The CDR3 loop is CASGLLSYNEQSF. The CDR3 region has the DNA TGTGCTAGTGGTTTGCTCTCCTACAATGAGCAGTCCTTC.

This clonotype was seen more than once but under ten times. The gene calls are TRBV14 and TRBJ1-1; no clear D gene. This CDR3 is 14 amino acids long. Germline V CDR1 and CDR2: SGHDN, FVKESK. V dropped 4 bases and J dropped 1 base, with 10 bases sitting between them. In DNA, the CDR3 is TGTGCCAGCAGCCCGATTTGGCGGAACACTGAAGCTTTCTTT. As protein: CASSPIWRNTEAFF. The full variable domain, rest sourced from reference TRBV14 and TRBJ1-1, is EAGVTQFPSHSVIEKGQTVTLRCDPISGHDNLYWYRRVMGKEIKFLLHFVKESKQDESGMPNNRFLAERTGGTYSTLKVQPAELEDSGVYFCASSPIWRNTEAFFGQGTRLTVV.

About this clonotype itself: This may stem from a read error, because a much larger clone lies one nucleotide away. This CDR3 is missing its conserved last phenylalanine or tryptophan, likely due to a read error. This chain connects TRBV19 to TRBJ1-2, with TRBD1 identical over 7 bases. The J segment lost 6 bases and the V segment lost 6 bases, leaving 16 bases of the junction unmatched. The CDR3 has 16 amino acids. Germline assignment: CDR1 LNHDA and CDR2 SQIVND (reference sequence). In nucleotides, the CDR3 is TGTGCCAGTAGCGATACCGGGACAGCCTTTTCCCATGGCTACACCTCC. It translates to CASSDTGTAFSHGYTS.